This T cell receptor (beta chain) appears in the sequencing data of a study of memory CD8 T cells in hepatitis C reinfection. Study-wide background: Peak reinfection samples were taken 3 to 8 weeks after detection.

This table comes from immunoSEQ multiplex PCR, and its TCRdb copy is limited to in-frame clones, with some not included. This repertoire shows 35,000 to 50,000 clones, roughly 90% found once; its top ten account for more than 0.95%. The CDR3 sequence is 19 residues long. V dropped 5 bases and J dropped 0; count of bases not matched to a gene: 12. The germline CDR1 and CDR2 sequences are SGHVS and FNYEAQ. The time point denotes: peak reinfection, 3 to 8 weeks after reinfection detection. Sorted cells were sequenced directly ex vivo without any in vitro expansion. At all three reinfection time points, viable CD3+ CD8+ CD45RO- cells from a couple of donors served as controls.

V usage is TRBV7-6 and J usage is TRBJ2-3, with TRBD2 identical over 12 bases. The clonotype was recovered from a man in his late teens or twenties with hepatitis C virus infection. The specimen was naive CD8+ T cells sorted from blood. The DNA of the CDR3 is TGTGCCAGCAGCGAATTCCCCCGGACTAGCGGGACTAGCACAGATACGCAGTATTTT. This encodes CASSEFPRTSGTSTDTQYF.